What follows are 2 T cell receptor beta chains derived from one specimen sequenced in a study of Graves' ophthalmopathy and Graves' hyperthyroidism. Amplification of the TCR beta CDR3 regions used RNA transcripts (as template). Scientists carried out first-round RT-PCR using HTBI primers and then a second-round multiplex PCR. TCRdb independently ran MiXCR on the multiplex PCR reads; one entry per CDR3 protein. This table holds hundreds of thousands of distinct CDR3 sequences, approximately 21% found once. The sequencing input was peripheral blood. The origin of the receptors is a young woman with stable Graves' hyperthyroidism.

This clonotype was recorded at least ten times. The CDR3 DNA reads TGTGCCAGCAGTTTAGGTGTGATAGGGGTCGAGCAGTACTTC. Translating gives CASSLGVIGVEQYF. The genes are TRBV12-3 or TRBV12-4 and TRBJ2-7, with D possibly TRBD1 on 5 matching bases. This CDR3 region has 14 residues. V was pared by 1 base and J by 6 bases, with 13 bases between.

This clonotype was counted ten times or more. The rearrangement links TRBV18 to TRBJ2-2; a possible D gene is TRBD1 (6 bases). The CDR3 runs to 16 residues. The germline V gene has CDR1 KGHSH and CDR2 LQKENI. V lost 3 bases and J 0 bases, leaving 11 bases between the germline ends. The chain's CDR3 is CASSPEGVANTGELFF. The CDR3 DNA reads as TGTGCCAGCTCACCCGAGGGGGTAGCGAACACCGGGGAGCTGTTTTTT.